Included here is one T cell receptor beta chain sequence, with context. The sample is drawn from a study of shared clonotypes between healthy human individuals. The repertoire was sequenced with immunoSEQ multiplex PCR; TCRdb's copy has only in-frame clones and lacks some. The repertoire holds roughly 530,000 clones, with around 96% as singletons. Germline values: CDR1 SNHLY, CDR2 FYNNEI. There are 11 residues in the CDR3. V dropped 6 bases and J dropped 5 bases, with 7 bases sitting between them. Sequencing was performed on naive CD4+ T cells sorted from blood. Subset meaning: CD45RA+ positively selected. The receptor was derived from a young woman in good health. The chain uses TRBV2 and TRBJ1-1; possibly TRBD1 for D (5 bases). The CDR3: CASSRGTEAFF. CDR3 DNA sequence: TGTGCCAGCAGCCGGGGGACTGAAGCTTTCTTT.